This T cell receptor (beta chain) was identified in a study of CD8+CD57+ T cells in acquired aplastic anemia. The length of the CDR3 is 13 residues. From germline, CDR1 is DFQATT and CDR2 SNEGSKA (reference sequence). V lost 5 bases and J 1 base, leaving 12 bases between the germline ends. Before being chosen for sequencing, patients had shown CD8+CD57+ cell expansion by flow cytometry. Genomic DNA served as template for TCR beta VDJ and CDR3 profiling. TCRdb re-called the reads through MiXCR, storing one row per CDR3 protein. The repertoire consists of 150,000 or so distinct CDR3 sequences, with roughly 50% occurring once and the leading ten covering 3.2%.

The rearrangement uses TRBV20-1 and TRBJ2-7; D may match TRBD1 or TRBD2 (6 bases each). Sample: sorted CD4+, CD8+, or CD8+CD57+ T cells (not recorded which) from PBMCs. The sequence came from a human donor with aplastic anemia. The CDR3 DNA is TGCAGTGCTTACGGGGGCGGGTCCTACGAGCAGTACTTC. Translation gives CSAYGGGSYEQYF.